One T cell receptor (beta chain) is described in this entry. This sample stems from a study of blood T cell repertoires in COVID-19. On the study more broadly: In each case, the material was cDNA or gDNA derived from T cells, B-cell-depleted T cells, or PBMCs.

Authors' analysis steps: Estimation of nucleated cell counts was performed using reference gene primer amplification. Libraries were prepared by immunoSEQ multiplex PCR; TCRdb keeps only in-frame clonotypes and omits some of them. V, J and clone size derive from that table, while D and trimming were established from the DNA sequence. The sample lists more than 90,000 clones; around 85% were seen once. The CDR3 extends over 15 amino acids. Germline CDR1 is SGHAT and CDR2 is FQNNGV. The V end was cut by 0 bases, the J end by 3 bases, with 11 bases between. The sequenced material came from peripheral blood. The TCR comes from a man in his fifties with acute or convalescent COVID-19. V gene TRBV11-2 combines with J gene TRBJ1-2; unclear D gene. Here the CDR3 DNA reads TGTGCCAGCAGCTTAGATTCTTATTTTGACTATGGCTACACCTTC. Translating gives CASSLDSYFDYGYTF.